Presented here are 7 T cell receptor beta chains from one specimen sequenced in a study of human T cells and chemical hapten exposure. Documented time point: patch test 3, about 24 weeks after DPC sensitization. Treatment described: therapeutic diphenylcyclopropenone sensitization with weekly scalp DPC. TCRdb recomputed calls from the RACE reads with MiXCR, one row per CDR3 protein. Seen here are around 130,000 distinct CDR3 sequences, roughly 12% observed once, and the top ten hold around 2.4%. The source was whole blood, collected in connection with sensitization to the hapten diphenylcyclopropenone (DPC). The receptor set was obtained from a woman aged 50 to 60 with alopecia areata. Some clones in this sample may be carry-over from other donors' samples.

The J gene is TRBJ1-6, the V gene TRBV20-1; TRBD1 might be the D (5 bases). CDR1 DFQATT and CDR2 SNEGSKA come from the germline V gene (reference sequence). The V end lost 1 base, the J end lost 7 bases, and 20 bases lay between the germline ends. The CDR3 extends over 17 amino acids. CDR3 bases: TGCAGTGCTAGAGGTGTCAAAACCGGGACGGAAAATTCACCCCTCCACTTT. This translates into CSARGVKTGTENSPLHF.

The genes are TRBV12-3 or TRBV12-4 and TRBJ1-3; no firm D call. Trimming removed 7 bases from V and 1 base from J, with 11 bases in between. This CDR3 contains 14 residues. The CDR3 spells CASIRQRSGNTIYF. In DNA form, the CDR3 reads TGTGCCAGCATTCGGCAAAGGTCTGGAAACACCATATATTTT.

The chain employs TRBV5-4 and TRBJ2-3, with D uncertain. Germline V gene lookup returns CDR1 SGHNT and CDR2 YYREEE (reference sequence). The CDR3 totals 12 residues. Between the trimmed V and J ends, which lost 1 base and 5 bases, there was a span of 5 bases. CDR3 DNA: TGTGCCAGCAGCTTGCATAGAGATACGCAGTATTTT. Its translation: CASSLHRDTQYF.

The chain uses TRBV28 and TRBJ2-3, with D maybe TRBD1 (6 bases). V was shortened by 5 bases and J by 2 bases, with 17 bases between the two germline ends. Germline assignment: CDR1 MDHEN and CDR2 SYDVKM. CDR3 length: 16 residues. The CDR3: CASSPGHSILTDTQYF. DNA of the CDR3: TGTGCCAGCAGTCCGGGACATAGTATCCTCACAGATACGCAGTATTTT. The full variable domain, with the rest looked up from reference TRBV28 and TRBJ2-3, is DVKVTQSSRYLVKRTGEKVFLECVQDMDHENMFWYRQDPGLGLRLIYFSYDVKMKEKGDIPEGYSVSREKKERFSLILESASTNQTSMYLCASSPGHSILTDTQYFGPGTRLTVL.

This clonotype was seen only a few times. CDR3: CASSGNRGLEGSNQPQHF. As DNA, the CDR3 is TGTGCCAGCAGTGGGAACAGGGGGCTTGAAGGAAGCAATCAGCCCCAGCATTTT. The chain carries TRBV6-6 and TRBJ1-5, with 9 bases lining up with TRBD1. V lost 5 bases, J lost 1 base, and 12 bases stayed unmatched. The CDR3 consists of 18 residues. Germline V gene sequence: CDR1 MNHNY, CDR2 SVGAGI (reference sequence).

This clonotype came up many times. J is TRBJ1-4 and V is TRBV12-3 or TRBV12-4; D is perhaps TRBD1 (5 bases). This CDR3 is built from 15 residues. Trimming took off 5 bases at V and 3 bases at J, with 13 bases between the two ends. CDR3 amino acids: CASSPVAGPNEKLFF. The CDR3 nucleotides read TGTGCCAGCAGTCCGGTGGCAGGGCCTAATGAAAAACTGTTTTTT.

CDR3 bases: TGTGCCATCAGTGGACAGATCTATGGCTACACCTTC. It yields the protein CAISGQIYGYTF. V and J are TRBV10-3 and TRBJ1-2; D is perhaps TRBD1 (5 bases). This CDR3 has 12 residues. Trimming left V 4 bases short and J 4 bases short, with 7 bases between. Germline values: CDR1 ENHRY, CDR2 SYGVKD.